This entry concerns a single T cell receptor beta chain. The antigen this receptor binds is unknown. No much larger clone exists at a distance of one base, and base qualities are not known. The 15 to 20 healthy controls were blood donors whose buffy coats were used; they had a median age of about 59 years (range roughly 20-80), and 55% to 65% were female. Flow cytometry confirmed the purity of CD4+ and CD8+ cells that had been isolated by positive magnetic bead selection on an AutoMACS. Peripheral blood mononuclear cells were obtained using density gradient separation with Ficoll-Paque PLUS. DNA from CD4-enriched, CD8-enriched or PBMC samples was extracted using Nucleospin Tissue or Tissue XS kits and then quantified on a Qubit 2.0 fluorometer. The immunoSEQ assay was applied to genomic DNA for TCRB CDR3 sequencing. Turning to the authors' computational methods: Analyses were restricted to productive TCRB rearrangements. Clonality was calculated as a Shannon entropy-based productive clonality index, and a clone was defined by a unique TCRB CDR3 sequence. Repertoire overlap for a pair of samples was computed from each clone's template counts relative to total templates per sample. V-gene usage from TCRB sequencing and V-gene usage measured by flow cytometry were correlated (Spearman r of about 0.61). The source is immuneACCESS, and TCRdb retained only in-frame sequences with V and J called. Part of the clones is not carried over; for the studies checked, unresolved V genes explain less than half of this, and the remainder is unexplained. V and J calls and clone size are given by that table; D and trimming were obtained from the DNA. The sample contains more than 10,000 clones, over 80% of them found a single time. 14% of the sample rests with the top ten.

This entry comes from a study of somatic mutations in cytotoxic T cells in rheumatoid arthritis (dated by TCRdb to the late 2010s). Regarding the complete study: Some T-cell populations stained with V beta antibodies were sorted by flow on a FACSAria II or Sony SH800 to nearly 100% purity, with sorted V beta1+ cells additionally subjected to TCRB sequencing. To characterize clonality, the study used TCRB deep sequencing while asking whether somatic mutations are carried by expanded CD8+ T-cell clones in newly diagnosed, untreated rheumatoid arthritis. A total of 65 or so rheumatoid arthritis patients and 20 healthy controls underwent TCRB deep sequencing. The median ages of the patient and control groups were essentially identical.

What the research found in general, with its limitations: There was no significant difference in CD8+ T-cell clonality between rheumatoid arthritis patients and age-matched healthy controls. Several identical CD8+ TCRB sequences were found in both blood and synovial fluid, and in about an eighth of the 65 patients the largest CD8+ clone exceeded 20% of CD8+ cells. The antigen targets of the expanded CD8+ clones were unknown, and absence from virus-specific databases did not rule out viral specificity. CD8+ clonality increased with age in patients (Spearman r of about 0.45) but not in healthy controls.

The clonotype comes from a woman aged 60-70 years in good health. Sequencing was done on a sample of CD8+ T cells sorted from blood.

The DNA sequence reads TGTGCCAGCAGCCTAGCGGGGGGCGATCAAGAGACCCAGTACTTC. This translates into CASSLAGGDQETQYF. The receptor chain draws on TRBV9 and TRBJ2-5; TRBD2 matches 11 bases in the middle. The CDR3 runs 15 residues from the cysteine to the phenylalanine. Left in the record is the CDR3 DNA by itself, 45 bases read in frame from the first base. CDR1 and CDR2, per the germline V gene, are SGDLS and YYNGEE. From V the trimming removes 4 bases and from J it removes 2 bases, while the gene matches leave 4 bases of the junction unaccounted for.